The clone carrying this TCR beta chain was detected once. A junction end diverges from the germline sequence, so it may reflect a read error. This specimen belongs to a study of T-cell memory formation after mild COVID-19. Per germline, CDR1 MNHEY and CDR2 SVGEGT. This CDR3 comprises 14 residues. TCRdb recomputed calls from the 5' RACE reads with MiXCR, one row per CDR3 protein. This sample carries tens of thousands of distinct CDR3 sequences, approximately 21% of them seen once, and the ten largest clones take 1.5%. The TCR was taken from an adult who had mild COVID-19 (a few samples of this study predate the infection). Cell type and time point are not known. The chain couples TRBV6-2 or TRBV6-3 to TRBJ2-7; D call uncertain. The sequenced sample consisted of PBMCs or a T cell subset sorted from them (not recorded which). The CDR3 coding sequence is TGTGCCAGCAGTCTCGGGCAGCCGCCCTACGGGCAGTACTTC. Translation gives CASSLGQPPYGQYF.